The clone carrying this T cell receptor (beta chain) was counted between two and nine times. Antigen: not known. The data are from a study of follicular helper T cells after annual influenza vaccination. Study outcomes and limitations: Change in circulating plasmablasts correlated with ICOS+CD38+ cTfh clonality change.

V dropped 2 bases and J dropped 4 bases, with 12 bases sitting between them. The CDR3 is 15 residues long. The table came from immunoSEQ multiplex PCR; TCRdb's copy has only in-frame clones and leaves some out. The top ten clones hold 1% to 1.2% of a sample with 4,500 to 7,000 clones, approximately 85% of them seen once. As to time point: 2015-2016 season, pre-vaccination. Community-dwelling subjects without influenza vaccination in the prior 6 months were enrolled. This rearrangement joins TRBV23-1 to TRBJ1-5, with D unresolved. TRBV23-1 is an ORF, and what it does is uncertain. This sample comprised CXCR5+ CD38- circulating T follicular helper cells from blood, obtained on the day of influenza vaccination. The subset: circulating Tfh, non-naive CD4+CXCR5+PD-1+ (ICOS+CD38+ or ICOS-CD38-). This clonotype was sampled from an adult who received the influenza vaccine. The CDR3 spells CASSQRATGNQPQHF. The CDR3 bases are TGCGCCAGCAGTCAAAGGGCGACGGGAAATCAGCCCCAGCATTTT.